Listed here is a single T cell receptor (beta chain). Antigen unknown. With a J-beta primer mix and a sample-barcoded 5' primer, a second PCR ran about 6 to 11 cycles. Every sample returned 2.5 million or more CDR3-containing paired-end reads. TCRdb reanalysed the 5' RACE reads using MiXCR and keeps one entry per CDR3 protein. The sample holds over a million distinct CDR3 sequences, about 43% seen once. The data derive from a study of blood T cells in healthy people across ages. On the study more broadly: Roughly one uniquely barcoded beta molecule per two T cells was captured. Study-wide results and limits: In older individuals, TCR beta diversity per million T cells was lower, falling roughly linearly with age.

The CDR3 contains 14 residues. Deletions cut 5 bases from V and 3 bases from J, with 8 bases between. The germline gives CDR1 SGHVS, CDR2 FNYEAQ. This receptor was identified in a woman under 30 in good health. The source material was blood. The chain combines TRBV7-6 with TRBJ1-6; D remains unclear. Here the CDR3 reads CASSRRDYNSPLHF. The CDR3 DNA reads TGTGCCAGCAGCCGACGGGACTATAATTCACCCCTCCACTTT.